These 9 T cell receptor beta chains were all obtained from the same sample, sequenced in a study of cytomegalovirus exposure and HLA in healthy donors. PCR involved 60 Vbeta and 13 Jbeta primers. TCRdb keeps only in-frame clones here, not all; method: immunoSEQ multiplex PCR. The sample has more than 150,000 clones, 75% to 85% seen once. Sequencing used PBMCs. Every receptor here comes from a man aged 18 to 35 in good health and CMV-seronegative.

This chain connects TRBV9 to TRBJ2-7, with 12 bases matching TRBD2. The CDR3 length is 15 residues. Trimming cost V 4 bases and J 4 bases; bases outside gene matches: 6. CDR1 SGDLS and CDR2 YYNGEE come from the germline V gene. Written as DNA, the CDR3 is TGTGCCAGCAGCCTCGAGGGACTAGCGGGTTACGAGCAGTACTTC. This encodes CASSLEGLAGYEQYF.

This clone was seen just once. The rearrangement uses TRBV5-6 and TRBJ1-3; possibly TRBD1 for D (5 bases). CDR1 and CDR2 (germline): SGHDT, YYEEEE. Trimming removed 1 base at V and 4 bases at J, with 18 bases between. This CDR3 spans 17 amino acids. Here the CDR3 reads CASSLMGRGTSGNTIYF. The DNA of the CDR3 is TGTGCCAGCAGCTTGATGGGGCGAGGGACTTCCGGAAACACCATATATTTT. Full variable domain (missing parts from reference TRBV5-6 and TRBJ1-3): DAGVTQSPTHLIKTRGQQVTLRCSPKSGHDTVSWYQQALGQGPQFIFQYYEEEERQRGNFPDRFSGHQFPNYSSELNVNALLLGDSALYLCASSLMGRGTSGNTIYFGEGSWLTVV.

Only one count was recorded for this clone. This chain joins TRBV6-8 and TRBJ2-7; 10 bases are shared with TRBD2. Germline loops: CDR1 MNHGY, CDR2 SAAAGT. The junction had 8 bases not matched to a gene; V was cut back by 5 bases and J by 4 bases. The CDR3 contains 15 residues. CDR3 in amino acids: CASSPGLAETYEQYF. Written as DNA, the CDR3 is TGTGCCAGCAGTCCCGGACTAGCGGAGACTTACGAGCAGTACTTC.

Remarks on this clone: Germline is not matched at one junction end, which may reflect a read error. The rearrangement uses TRBV14 and TRBJ2-7, with D tentatively TRBD2 (5 bases). The CDR3 has 13 residues. Germline loops: CDR1 SGHDN, CDR2 FVKESK. CDR3 region: CASSQGRRTSTDF. The CDR3 DNA is TGTGCCAGCAGCCAAGGGCGGAGGACCTCCACGGACTTC.

Here the CDR3 DNA reads TGTGCCAGCAGCCTCAACAGGGGTAGCTATGGCTACACCTTC. This gives the protein CASSLNRGSYGYTF. The chain carries TRBV7-2 and TRBJ1-2, with 7 bases identical to TRBD1. V lost 5 bases and J lost 4; bases outside the gene matches: 7. The CDR3 is 14 amino acids. Germline V gives CDR1 SGHTA, CDR2 FQGNSA.

This chain connects TRBV5-8 to TRBJ2-7; 7 positions match TRBD1. Germline assignment: CDR1 SGHTS and CDR2 YDEGEE. The trim removed 0 bases at V and 0 bases at J, leaving 6 bases unmatched. This CDR3 is built from 16 residues. The CDR3 spells CASSLEGTGASYEQYF. The CDR3 DNA reads as TGTGCCAGCAGCTTGGAAGGTACAGGGGCCTCCTACGAGCAGTACTTC. Full variable domain (remainder filled in from reference TRBV5-8 and TRBJ2-7): EAGVTQSPTHLIKTRGQQATLRCSPISGHTSVYWYQQALGLGLQFLLWYDEGEERNRGNFPPRFSGRQFPNYSSELNVNALELEDSALYLCASSLEGTGASYEQYFGPGTRLTVT.

The V call is TRBV11-2, the J call TRBJ1-2; 7 nucleotides match TRBD1. The CDR3 length is 15 residues. Trimming cost V 5 bases and J 2 bases; bases outside gene matches: 8. CDR1 and CDR2 (germline): SGHAT, FQNNGV. Here the CDR3 reads CASSPGQILNYGYTF. In DNA form, the CDR3 reads TGTGCCAGCAGCCCGGGACAGATCTTAAACTATGGCTACACCTTC.

The rearrangement links TRBV4-3 to TRBJ2-7; possible D gene TRBD2, 5 bases. Germline V gene lookup returns CDR1 LGHNA and CDR2 YSLEER. The CDR3 covers 15 residues. V lost 0 bases and J 2 bases, leaving 11 bases between the germline ends. This chain's CDR3 is CASSQEGERTYEQYF. The CDR3 bases are TGCGCCAGCAGCCAAGAAGGAGAGCGGACCTACGAGCAGTACTTC.

The table lists this clone with a count of one. V is TRBV7-2 and J is TRBJ2-3, with 12 bases that match TRBD2. J gave up 4 bases and V 8 bases, and 7 bases lay outside the gene matches. Germline values: CDR1 SGHTA, CDR2 FQGNSA. There are 15 residues in the CDR3. CDR3 coding DNA: TGTGCCAGCGGATCTAGCGGGGGGGCCCCAGATACGCAGTATTTT. Its translation is CASGSSGGAPDTQYF. The whole variable domain, filled in from reference TRBV7-2 and TRBJ2-3, reads GAGVSQSPSNKVTEKGKDVELRCDPISGHTALYWYRQSLGQGLEFLIYFQGNSAPDKSGLPSDRFSAERTGGSVSTLTIQRTQQEDSAVYLCASGSSGGAPDTQYFGPGTRLTVL.